This note documents a single TCR beta chain sequence. Antigen: not known. Other DNA sequences in the sample encode the same CDR3. Assay: immunoSEQ multiplex PCR; the TCRdb copy retains only in-frame clones and omits some. The table includes over 35,000 clones, 86% detected once. This sample was taken from a study of lymphopenia after photon versus proton radiotherapy. Whole-study findings and limits: Larger post-nadir TCR diversity loss correlated inversely with survival in deceased patients. Oligoclonal CD8+ Temra expansion after nadir drove photon patients' diversity drop. Survival link was tested only in deceased patients; proton benefit remains a possibility. Proton therapy kept repertoires fairly stable, unlike photons, which gained effector/memory cells.

Trimming left V 0 bases short and J 4 bases short, with 9 bases between. CDR1 and CDR2 (germline): SGHRS, YFSETQ. CDR3 size: 14 residues. The chain links TRBV5-1 to TRBJ2-3; TRBD1 might be the D (5 bases). This receptor was obtained from a woman between 70 and 85 years old with pancreatic cancer. Some clones in this sample may be carry-over from other donors' samples. Sample: peripheral blood, taken from a patient treated with proton-based radiotherapy. CDR3 residues: CASSLGGLADTQYF. For the CDR3, the DNA is TGCGCCAGCAGCTTGGGGGGCCTGGCAGATACGCAGTATTTT.